The source of this TCR beta chain is a study of glioma-infiltrating T cells. General study findings and limits: CDR3 overlap between tissue and blood was very small. Tissue-blood divergence was below expectation in non-neoplastic patients, above in gliomas.

The germline CDR1 and CDR2 sequences are SGHTA and FQGTGA. V was trimmed by 2 bases and J by 3 bases, leaving 12 bases between them. This CDR3 comprises 15 residues. This clonotype was counted a few times. Its specificity is unknown. TCR alpha and beta CDR3 regions were amplified from RNA using iRepertoire nested multiplex PCR. Input was roughly 85-450 ng of tissue mRNA or PBMC total RNA. TCRdb reprocessed the multiplex PCR reads via MiXCR and lists one record per CDR3 protein. Of roughly 200,000 distinct CDR3 sequences listed, roughly 32% are singletons. The clonotype originates from a human donor with low-grade glioma or glioblastoma, undergoing nonglioma brain surgery, or in good health (not recorded which). Sequenced sample: glioma tissue, nonneoplastic brain tissue, or PBMCs (not recorded which). The chain has TRBV7-3 and TRBJ2-3; D may be TRBD2 (6 bases). The CDR3 DNA is TGTGCCAGCAGCTTATGGAGGGCGGGGACAGATACGCAGTATTTT. This translates into CASSLWRAGTDTQYF.